This is a list of T cell receptor beta chains from one sample in a study of shared T cell receptors in the human thymus. Profiling relied on immunoSEQ multiplex PCR, and the TCRdb table lists in-frame clones only, not all of them. The profile shows 650,000 to 950,000 clones, approximately 85% of them singletons. These data also featured in a second study, about human thymus T cells.

Source material: thymocytes. These receptors all stem from a girl under three years old with a congenital heart defect. CDR3s include the opening cysteine and the closing phenylalanine or tryptophan. Clone size is stated in some rows and not others, as once, few, many or a class when expanded.

clone size: .
CDR3 length: 16
J gene: TRBJ1-2
V gene: TRBV4-1
CDR3 protein: CASSRGTPAENYGYTF

clone size: .
CDR3 length: 16
J gene: TRBJ1-2
V gene: TRBV5-5
CDR3 protein: CASSSSRGRRGYGYTF

clone size: .
CDR3 length: 16
J gene: TRBJ2-2
V gene: TRBV5-8
CDR3 protein: CASSYMLLMRSGELFF

clone size: .
CDR3 length: 17
J gene: TRBJ1-1
V gene: TRBV15
CDR3 protein: CATSRGGDRVENTEAFF

clone size: .
CDR3 length: 15
J gene: TRBJ2-7
V gene: TRBV5-5
CDR3 protein: CASSLLRGYGYEQYF

clone size: .
CDR3 length: 17
J gene: TRBJ2-2
V gene: TRBV5-6
CDR3 protein: CASSLIPGQVSTGELFF

clone size: .
CDR3 length: 14
J gene: TRBJ2-4
V gene: TRBV7-9
CDR3 protein: CASSPLSRTLAPYF

clone size: .
CDR3 length: 18
J gene: TRBJ1-6
V gene: TRBV28
CDR3 protein: CASSFPDRGPSYNSPLHF

clone size: .
CDR3 length: 15
J gene: TRBJ1-5
V gene: TRBV7-9
CDR3 protein: CASSGGYRPNQPQHF

clone size: .
CDR3 length: 18
J gene: TRBJ2-7
V gene: TRBV14
CDR3 protein: CASSQAPPWAPPLYEQYF

clone size: .
CDR3 length: 13
J gene: TRBJ2-1
V gene: TRBV14
CDR3 protein: CASRDPKDHEQFF

clone size: .
CDR3 length: 15
J gene: TRBJ1-5
V gene: TRBV5-4
CDR3 protein: CASSLNRAPNQPQHF

clone size: .
CDR3 length: 17
J gene: TRBJ1-3
V gene: TRBV7-9
CDR3 protein: CASSLLVAGDSGNTIYF

clone size: .
CDR3 length: 14
J gene: TRBJ1-1
V gene: TRBV5-1
CDR3 protein: CASSLARGRDEAFF

clone size: few
CDR3 length: 16
J gene: TRBJ2-4
V gene: TRBV7-9
CDR3 protein: CASSPRGVLAKNIQYF

clone size: few
CDR3 length: 16
J gene: TRBJ1-3
V gene: TRBV7-9
CDR3 protein: CASSSDGTDWGNTIYF

clone size: .
CDR3 length: 13
J gene: TRBJ1-6
V gene: TRBV6-6
CDR3 protein: CASNPGENSPLHF

clone size: .
CDR3 length: 16
J gene: TRBJ2-5
V gene: TRBV25-1
CDR3 protein: CASSEFQRGGGETQYF

clone size: .
CDR3 length: 16
J gene: TRBJ2-5
V gene: TRBV14
CDR3 protein: CASSPTLRNHLETQYF

clone size: .
CDR3 length: 15
J gene: TRBJ1-4
V gene: TRBV27
CDR3 protein: CASSTFRGVSEKLFF

clone size: .
CDR3 length: 16
J gene: TRBJ2-5
V gene: TRBV11-2
CDR3 protein: CASSRWTGGQGETQYF

clone size: few
CDR3 length: 17
J gene: TRBJ1-2
V gene: TRBV9
CDR3 protein: CASSVGLPLGYDYGYTF

clone size: .
CDR3 length: 14
J gene: TRBJ2-3
V gene: TRBV28
CDR3 protein: CASSDTVLTDTQYF

clone size: .
CDR3 length: 14
J gene: TRBJ1-3
V gene: TRBV2
CDR3 protein: CASRATGDGNTIYF

clone size: .
CDR3 length: 16
J gene: TRBJ1-1
V gene: TRBV7-9
CDR3 protein: CASSLKAVIKPQEAFF

clone size: .
CDR3 length: 13
J gene: TRBJ1-1
V gene: TRBV13
CDR3 protein: CASSTGQGKGAFF

clone size: few
CDR3 length: 17
J gene: TRBJ1-5
V gene: TRBV4-1
CDR3 protein: CASSQARTGGKDQPQHF

clone size: once
CDR3 length: 12
J gene: TRBJ1-2
V gene: TRBV6-6
CDR3 protein: CASRRGNYGYTF